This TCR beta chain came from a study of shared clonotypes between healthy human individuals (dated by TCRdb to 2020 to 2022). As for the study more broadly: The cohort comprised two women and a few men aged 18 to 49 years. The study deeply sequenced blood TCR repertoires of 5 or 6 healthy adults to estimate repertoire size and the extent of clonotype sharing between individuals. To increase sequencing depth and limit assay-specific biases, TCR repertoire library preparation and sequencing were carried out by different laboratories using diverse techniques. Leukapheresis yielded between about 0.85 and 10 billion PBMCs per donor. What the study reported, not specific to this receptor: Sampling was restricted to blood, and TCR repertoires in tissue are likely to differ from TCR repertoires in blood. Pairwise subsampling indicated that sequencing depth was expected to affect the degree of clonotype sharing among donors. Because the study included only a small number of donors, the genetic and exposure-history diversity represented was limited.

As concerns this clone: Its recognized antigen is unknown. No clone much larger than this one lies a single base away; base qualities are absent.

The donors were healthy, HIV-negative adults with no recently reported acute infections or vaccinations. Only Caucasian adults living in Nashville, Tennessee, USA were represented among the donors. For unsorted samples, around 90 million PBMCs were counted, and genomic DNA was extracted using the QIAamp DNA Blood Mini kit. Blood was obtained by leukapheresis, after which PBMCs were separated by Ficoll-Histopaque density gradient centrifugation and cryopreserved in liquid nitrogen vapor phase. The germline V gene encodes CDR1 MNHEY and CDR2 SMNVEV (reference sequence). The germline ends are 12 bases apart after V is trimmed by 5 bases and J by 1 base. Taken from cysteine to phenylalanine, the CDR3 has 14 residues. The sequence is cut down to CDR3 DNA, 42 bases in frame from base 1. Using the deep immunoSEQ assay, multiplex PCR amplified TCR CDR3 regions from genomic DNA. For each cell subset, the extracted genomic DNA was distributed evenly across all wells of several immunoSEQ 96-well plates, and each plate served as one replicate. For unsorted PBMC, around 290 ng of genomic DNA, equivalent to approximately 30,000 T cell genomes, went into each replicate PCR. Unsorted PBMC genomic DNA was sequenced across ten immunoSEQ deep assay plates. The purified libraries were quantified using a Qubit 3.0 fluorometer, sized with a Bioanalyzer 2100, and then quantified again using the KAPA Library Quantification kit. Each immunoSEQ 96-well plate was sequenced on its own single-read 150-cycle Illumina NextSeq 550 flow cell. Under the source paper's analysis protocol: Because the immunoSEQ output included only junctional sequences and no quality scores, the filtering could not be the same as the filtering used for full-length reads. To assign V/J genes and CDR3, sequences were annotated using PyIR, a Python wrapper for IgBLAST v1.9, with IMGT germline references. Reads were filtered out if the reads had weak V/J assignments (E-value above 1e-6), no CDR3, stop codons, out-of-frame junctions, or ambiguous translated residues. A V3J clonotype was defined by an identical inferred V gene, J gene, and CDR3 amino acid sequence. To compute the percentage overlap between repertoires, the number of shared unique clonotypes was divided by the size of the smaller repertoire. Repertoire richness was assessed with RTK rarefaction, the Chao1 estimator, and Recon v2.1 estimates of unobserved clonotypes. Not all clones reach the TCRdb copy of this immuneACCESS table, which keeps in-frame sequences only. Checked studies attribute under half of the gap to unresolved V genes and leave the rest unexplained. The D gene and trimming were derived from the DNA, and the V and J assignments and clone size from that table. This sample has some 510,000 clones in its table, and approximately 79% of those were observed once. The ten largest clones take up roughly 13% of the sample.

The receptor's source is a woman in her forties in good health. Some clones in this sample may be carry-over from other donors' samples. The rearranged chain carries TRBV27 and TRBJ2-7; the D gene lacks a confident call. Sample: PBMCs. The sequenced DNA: TGTGCCAGCAGTGCCCGGGCCGGATCCTACGAGCAGTACTTC. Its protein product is CASSARAGSYEQYF.